These T cell receptor beta chains were read from a single sample in a study of identical twins. TCRdb re-called the 5' RACE reads through MiXCR, storing one row per CDR3 protein. The sample lists 1.5 million to 2 million distinct CDR3 sequences, around 29% occurring once. The sample was cord blood. These receptors were obtained from a newborn girl in good health. CDR3s include the opening cysteine and the closing phenylalanine or tryptophan. A D gene is named only where the DNA matches it firmly. Part of the rows lack a size; the others show once, few, many or a class for expanded clones.

clone_size j_call v_call d_call cdr3_aa cdr3_nt
NA TRBJ2-3 TRBV20-1 NA CSASGGSSSTDTQYF TGCAGTGCTAGCGGGGGATCATCTAGCACAGATACGCAGTATTTT
few TRBJ2-1 TRBV6-1 TRBD1 CASTPGQTYDEQFF TGTGCCAGCACTCCGGGACAGACCTACGATGAGCAGTTCTTC
NA TRBJ2-2 TRBV24-1 TRBD2 CATSDFPSGNTGELFF TGTGCCACCAGTGATTTCCCTAGCGGGAACACCGGGGAGCTGTTTTTT
NA TRBJ1-2 TRBV5-1 TRBD1 CPSSLARTGDSYTF TGCCCCAGCAGCTTGGCTAGGACAGGGGATAGCTACACCTTC
NA TRBJ1-6 TRBV6-5 TRBD1 CASGTGSPLHF TGTGCCAGCGGGACAGGTTCACCCCTCCACTTT
NA TRBJ2-1 TRBV19 TRBD1 CASSIDRTWDSPNEQFF TGTGCCAGTAGTATAGATAGAACCTGGGACAGCCCCAATGAGCAGTTCTTC
NA TRBJ1-1 TRBV4-2 NA CASSRPALHEAFF TGTGCCAGCAGCCGCCCAGCCCTGCATGAAGCTTTCTTT
NA TRBJ1-2 TRBV6-1 TRBD1 CASRGQGAGDYGYTF TGTGCCAGCAGGGGACAGGGGGCGGGCGACTATGGCTACACCTTC
few TRBJ2-3 TRBV7-2 TRBD2 CASSLALGLRDTQYF TGTGCCAGCAGCTTAGCGCTGGGACTACGCGATACGCAGTATTTT
once TRBJ1-2 TRBV20-1 NA CSARDNSANYGYTF TGCAGTGCTAGAGATAACTCAGCCAACTATGGCTACACCTTC
NA TRBJ1-1 TRBV28 NA CASRPGTLTEAFF TGTGCCAGCAGACCCGGGACACTTACTGAAGCTTTCTTT
NA TRBJ2-1 TRBV18 NA CASSPTGWGDEQFF TGTGCCAGCTCACCAACCGGGTGGGGAGATGAGCAGTTCTTC
few TRBJ2-4 TRBV10-1 TRBD2 CASSGIRLAGGNIQYF TGCGCCAGCAGTGGGATCCGACTAGCGGGGGGGAACATTCAGTACTTC
NA TRBJ2-7 TRBV6-2/TRBV6-3 NA CASQTQAYEQYF TGTGCCAGCCAAACGCAAGCCTACGAGCAGTACTTC
many TRBJ2-5 TRBV3-1 NA CASSQGPQETQYF TGTGCCAGCAGCCAAGGACCACAAGAGACCCAGTACTTC
few TRBJ2-1 TRBV20-1 TRBD2 CSARQLAEHYNEQFF TGCAGTGCTAGGCAACTAGCGGAACACTACAATGAGCAGTTCTTC
NA TRBJ2-3 TRBV7-2 TRBD1 CASSSSGQHTDTQYF TGTGCCAGCAGCTCTTCGGGACAGCACACAGATACGCAGTATTTT
NA TRBJ1-5 TRBV6-1 TRBD1 CASSEGRTGEQPQHF TGTGCCAGCAGTGAAGGGAGGACAGGGGAACAGCCCCAGCATTTT
NA TRBJ2-4 TRBV6-5 NA CASHYLEGSAKNIQYF TGTGCCAGTCATTACCTGGAGGGGTCGGCCAAAAACATTCAGTACTTC
few TRBJ2-3 TRBV28 TRBD2 CASSLVAGGPIDTQYF TGTGCCAGCAGTCTGGTAGCGGGAGGGCCGATAGATACGCAGTATTTT
NA TRBJ1-2 TRBV2 NA CASSGQAAYGYTF TGTGCCAGCAGTGGACAGGCCGCTTATGGCTACACCTTC
few TRBJ2-7 TRBV6-1 NA CASTQPMTSYEQYF TGTGCCAGCACCCAGCCCATGACTTCCTACGAGCAGTACTTC
few TRBJ2-2 TRBV6-1 TRBD2 CASRLTGGGAHGELFF TGTGCCAGCAGGCTTACTGGCGGGGGGGCCCACGGGGAGCTGTTTTTT
once TRBJ2-5 TRBV3-1 NA CASSQSGPNLKETQYF TGTGCCAGCAGCCAATCTGGGCCCAATCTAAAGGAGACCCAGTACTTC
few TRBJ2-1 TRBV10-3 NA CATSSQGNNEQFF TGTGCCACTAGTAGTCAGGGGAACAATGAGCAGTTCTTC
NA TRBJ2-7 TRBV20-1 TRBD1 CSARDRTGREQYF TGCAGTGCTAGAGATAGGACAGGGCGCGAGCAGTACTTC
NA TRBJ2-5 TRBV5-1 TRBD2 CASSSRGGIETQYF TGCGCCAGCAGCTCCCGGGGGGGCATCGAGACCCAGTACTTC
once TRBJ1-2 TRBV6-1 TRBD1 CASSDGTGLYGYTF TGTGCCAGCAGTGATGGGACAGGGCTCTATGGCTACACCTTC
NA TRBJ2-7 TRBV4-2 NA CASSQDSRATYEQYF TGTGCCAGCAGCCAAGATTCGAGGGCTACCTACGAGCAGTACTTC
few TRBJ2-1 TRBV5-1 NA CASLGRDDEQFF TGCGCCAGCCTGGGGCGAGACGATGAGCAGTTCTTC
few TRBJ1-2 TRBV4-1 NA CASRGVGGPGYTF TGCGCCAGCAGGGGGGTAGGCGGACCTGGCTACACCTTC
few TRBJ1-2 TRBV10-3 TRBD1 CAISEGTGSGRNYGYTF TGTGCCATCAGTGAGGGGACAGGGTCGGGCCGCAACTATGGCTACACCTTC
few TRBJ2-4 TRBV29-1 TRBD2 CSVVAGVVNIQYF TGCAGCGTGGTAGCGGGAGTGGTAAACATTCAGTACTTC
few TRBJ2-7 TRBV4-2 NA CASGPRVTSSYEQYF TGTGCCAGCGGCCCCAGGGTTACGAGCTCCTACGAGCAGTACTTC
few TRBJ2-1 TRBV24-1 TRBD2 CATSDGLAANEQFF TGTGCCACCAGTGATGGACTAGCGGCTAATGAGCAGTTCTTC
NA TRBJ2-7 TRBV7-2 NA CASSLGAFFGQAYNEQYF TGTGCCAGCAGCTTAGGAGCGTTCTTTGGCCAGGCCTACAATGAGCAGTACTTC
once TRBJ1-4 TRBV7-9 NA CVSSTYGVTFEKLFF TGTGTCAGCAGCACTTACGGGGTGACATTTGAAAAACTGTTTTTT
NA TRBJ1-2 TRBV4-1 TRBD1 CASSQDLGTGNYYGYTF TGCGCCAGCAGCCAAGACCTCGGGACAGGGAACTACTATGGCTACACCTTC
NA TRBJ2-5 TRBV7-2 NA CASSPRSAFNEQYF TGTGCCAGCAGCCCACGCTCAGCGTTCAATGAGCAGTACTTC
NA TRBJ1-4 TRBV20-1 NA CSARDLGGANEKLFF TGCAGTGCTAGAGATCTGGGGGGCGCGAATGAAAAACTGTTTTTT
NA TRBJ2-7 TRBV13 NA CASSRISEDPSYEQYF TGTGCCAGCAGCCGAATCTCGGAGGACCCCTCCTACGAGCAGTACTTC
NA TRBJ2-5 TRBV20-1 NA CSARRGANEQYF TGCAGTGCTAGAAGGGGGGCGAATGAGCAGTACTTC
few TRBJ2-1 TRBV19 TRBD2 CASAPGLKYNEQFF TGTGCCAGCGCGCCGGGACTAAAATACAATGAGCAGTTCTTC
NA TRBJ1-2 TRBV5-1 TRBD1 CAGSLSPGTGSYGYTF TGCGCCGGCAGCTTGTCGCCCGGGACAGGGAGCTATGGCTACACCTTC
few TRBJ1-1 TRBV29-1 NA CSVATVGPEAFF TGCAGCGTTGCGACAGTTGGCCCTGAAGCTTTCTTT
NA TRBJ1-2 TRBV11-1 NA CATSSGTAYGYTF TGTGCCACCAGCTCCGGGACGGCCTATGGCTACACCTTC
NA TRBJ2-7 TRBV20-1 TRBD2 CSARLGTSGDYEQYF TGCAGTGCTAGGCTGGGGACTAGCGGGGACTACGAGCAGTACTTC
NA TRBJ2-4 TRBV6-2/TRBV6-3 TRBD1 CASNRDRAKNIQYF TGTGCCAGCAACCGGGACAGGGCCAAAAACATTCAGTACTTC
NA TRBJ2-1 TRBV9 NA CASSLQGLLGPYNEQFF TGTGCCAGCAGCCTACAGGGACTACTGGGGCCATACAATGAGCAGTTCTTC
few TRBJ2-3 TRBV7-9 TRBD1 CASGTAATDPQYF TGTGCCAGCGGGACAGCAGCAACAGATCCGCAGTATTTT
NA TRBJ1-1 TRBV29-1 NA CSVERGVEAFF TGCAGCGTTGAGAGGGGTGTAGAAGCTTTCTTT
few TRBJ2-5 TRBV20-1 TRBD2 CSASPTSGRQETQYF TGCAGTGCTAGCCCGACTAGCGGGAGACAAGAGACCCAGTACTTC
NA TRBJ1-4 TRBV7-8 TRBD1 CASSLAGTGIATNEKPFF TGTGCCAGCAGCCTGGCCGGGACAGGGATCGCAACTAATGAAAAACCGTTTTTT
few TRBJ2-4 TRBV27 NA CASSSLSEQYF TGTGCCAGCAGTTCCCTCTCTGAGCAGTACTTC
NA TRBJ2-1 TRBV25-1 NA CASSANRVSEQFF TGTGCCAGCAGTGCTAACAGGGTATCCGAGCAGTTCTTC
NA TRBJ2-7 TRBV4-2 NA CASSQDGGPGHKDYNEQYF TGTGCCAGCAGCCAAGATGGGGGGCCGGGGCATAAGGATTACAATGAGCAGTACTTC
NA TRBJ2-1 TRBV20-1 NA CSAKDFLSYNEQFF TGCAGTGCTAAGGACTTCCTCTCCTACAATGAGCAGTTCTTC